This T cell receptor (beta chain) emerged from a study of T cells in Graves' hyperthyroidism and ophthalmopathy. General study points: From stable hyperthyroidism, ophthalmopathy was separated by a 13 V-J model.

A remark on this clonotype: What it recognizes is unknown.

TCR beta CDR3 sequences were amplified from RNA transcripts. The TCR CDR3 was amplified in a first-round RT-PCR using the HTBI primer set. TCRdb passed the multiplex PCR reads through MiXCR, listing each CDR3 protein once. The profile covers 400,000 to 550,000 distinct CDR3 sequences, with around 15% appearing a single time and 15% to 20% taken by the ten largest. Sequences were obtained from blood. This receptor was taken from a woman between 18 and 29 years old with Graves' hyperthyroidism.

Here the CDR3 DNA reads TGCGCCAGCAGCTTGGAGGGACAGGGATTCGGGGAGCAGTTCTTC. It is translated as CASSLEGQGFGEQFF. This sequence joins TRBV5-1 and TRBJ2-1, with 9 bases that match TRBD1. Losses at the gene ends were 0 bases for V and 10 bases for J; bases not matched to a gene: 8. Per the germline V gene, CDR1 is SGHRS and CDR2 is YFSETQ. The CDR3 spans 15 residues.